One sample yielded the 17 T cell receptor beta chains listed below, sequenced in a study of blood T cell repertoires in COVID-19. Method: immunoSEQ multiplex PCR; TCRdb's copy keeps in-frame clones and lacks some. The sample shows a few hundred thousand clones, 89% of them seen only once. Source material: peripheral blood. Receptors originate from a woman aged 40 to 50 who had recovered from COVID-19.

The chain carries TRBV19 and TRBJ2-1; 14 nucleotides align to TRBD2. Germline V CDR1 and CDR2: LNHDA, SQIVND (reference sequence). With V trimmed by 5 bases and J by 7 bases, 7 bases remained unmatched. The CDR3 runs 16 residues. The CDR3 loop reads CASSLRTSGRRNEQFF. The CDR3 DNA reads TGTGCCAGTAGTCTTAGGACTAGCGGGAGGAGGAATGAGCAGTTCTTC. Supplemented by reference TRBV19 and TRBJ2-1, the full variable domain reads DGGITQSPKYLFRKEGQNVTLSCEQNLNHDAMYWYRQDPGQGLRLIYYSQIVNDFQKGDIAEGYSVSREKKESFPLTVTSAQKNPTAFYLCASSLRTSGRRNEQFFGPGTRLTVL.

J is TRBJ2-3 and V is TRBV5-6, with TRBD2 matching 9 bases. The germline CDR1 and CDR2 sequences are SGHDT and YYEEEE. V lost 4 bases and J lost 3; bases outside the gene matches: 9. CDR3 length: 16 residues. CDR3 in amino acids: CASSKTIAGETDTQYF. The CDR3 DNA reads TGTGCCAGCAGCAAAACTATAGCGGGAGAAACAGATACGCAGTATTTT.

The genes are TRBV4-1 and TRBJ2-3; 9 bases map to TRBD1. V was pared by 5 bases and J by 3 bases, with 6 bases of the junction left unmatched. This CDR3 has 15 residues. Per germline, CDR1 MGHRA and CDR2 YSYEKL. For the CDR3, the DNA is TGCGCCAGCAGCTCGGGACAGGGTGCGACAGATACGCAGTATTTT. Translated, it gives CASSSGQGATDTQYF.

This clone was seen only once. The gene calls are TRBV30 and TRBJ1-2; no clear D. CDR1 is GTSNPN and CDR2 is SVGIG in the germline V gene (reference sequence). The CDR3 contains 12 residues. V dropped 2 bases and J dropped 8 bases, with 12 bases sitting between them. CDR3 region: CAWSQTTIGYTF. The CDR3 DNA reads TGTGCCTGGAGTCAAACAACAATCGGCTACACCTTC. Complete variable domain (other parts from reference TRBV30 and TRBJ1-2): SQTIHQWPATLVQPVGSPLSLECTVEGTSNPNLYWYRQAAGRGLQLLFYSVGIGQISSEVPQNLSASRPQDRQFILSSKKLLLSDSGFYLCAWSQTTIGYTFGSGTRLTVV.

This chain joins TRBV28 and TRBJ2-1; TRBD2 matches 7 bases. Trimming removed 6 bases from V and 9 bases from J; junction bases left unmatched: 14. Germline loops: CDR1 MDHEN, CDR2 SYDVKM. The CDR3 length is 15 residues. The CDR3 sequence is CASSLAWGGGSEQFF. CDR3 coding DNA: TGTGCCAGCAGCTTGGCGTGGGGGGGAGGGAGTGAGCAGTTCTTC.

The chain is built from TRBV6-6 and TRBJ2-2; a weak D match, TRBD1 (6 bases). This CDR3 comprises 17 residues. The germline V and J ends were trimmed by 5 bases and 0 bases, with 16 bases remaining between them. Germline assignment: CDR1 MNHNY and CDR2 SVGAGI (reference sequence). The CDR3 region has the DNA TGTGCCAGCAGTCCCCGTCAGGGGTTCGCGAACACCGGGGAGCTGTTTTTT. Amino acids: CASSPRQGFANTGELFF.

The chain carries TRBV9 and TRBJ2-1; 7 positions agree with TRBD2. Germline V gene sequence: CDR1 SGDLS, CDR2 YYNGEE. This CDR3 is 15 amino acids long. Trimming removed 0 bases from V and 3 bases from J; junction bases left unmatched: 3. In nucleotides, the CDR3 is TGTGCCAGCAGCGTAGACGGGACTATCTACAATGAGCAGTTCTTC. As protein: CASSVDGTIYNEQFF.

The CDR3 bases are TGTGCCAGCAGTTTAGGACTAGCTATCTCCTACGAGCAGTACTTC. Amino acid sequence: CASSLGLAISYEQYF. This chain joins TRBV27 and TRBJ2-7; 8 bases agree with TRBD2. Germline V gene sequence: CDR1 MNHEY, CDR2 SMNVEV (reference sequence). The CDR3 consists of 15 residues. V lost 2 bases to trimming and J lost 0 bases; unmatched junction nucleotides: 3.

The genes are TRBV19 and TRBJ2-1; D might be TRBD1 (6 bases). Germline V gene sequence: CDR1 LNHDA, CDR2 SQIVND (reference sequence). Trimming shortened V by 8 bases and J by 0 bases, and 17 bases separated the two germline ends. The CDR3 sequence is 16 residues long. CDR3 sequence (DNA): TGTGCCAGTGGGGTCCAGGGGCGAAGCTCCTACAATGAGCAGTTCTTC. This translates into CASGVQGRSSYNEQFF.

The chain joins TRBV2 to TRBJ1-6; D gene uncertain. Germline CDR1 and CDR2: SNHLY and FYNNEI. The length of the CDR3 is 15 residues. Trimming shortened V by 7 bases and J by 5 bases, and 15 bases separated the two germline ends. CDR3 loop: CASTQGRINNSPLHF. In DNA form, the CDR3 reads TGTGCCAGCACCCAAGGGAGAATTAATAATTCACCCCTCCACTTT.

V and J are TRBV6-5 and TRBJ1-5, with 8 bases lining up with TRBD1. The CDR3 has 15 amino acids. V dropped 6 bases and J dropped 0; count of bases not matched to a gene: 4. The germline gives CDR1 MNHEY, CDR2 SVGAGI. CDR3 loop: CASSRTGYSNQPQHF. CDR3 DNA: TGTGCCAGCAGCCGGACAGGGTATAGCAATCAGCCCCAGCATTTT.

This clone was seen a single time. The V and J genes are TRBV30 and TRBJ2-3; possible D gene TRBD1, 8 bases. The ends were cut back, 3 bases at V and 3 bases at J, with 19 bases in the middle. CDR3 length: 16 residues. The germline V gene has CDR1 GTSNPN and CDR2 SVGIG (reference sequence). The CDR3 coding sequence is TGTGCCTGGAGCTGGACAGGGTGGCGGGAGACAGATACGCAGTATTTT. This encodes CAWSWTGWRETDTQYF.

The chain carries TRBV30 and TRBJ1-1; 7 bases are shared with TRBD1. Germline V CDR1 and CDR2: GTSNPN, SVGIG (reference sequence). Trimming at V came to 0 bases and at J to 11 bases, leaving 6 bases not matched to a gene. CDR3 size: 12 residues. For the CDR3, the DNA is TGTGCCTGGAGTGTATTATCAGGGGGGGCTTTCTTT. Its protein is CAWSVLSGGAFF.

This chain uses TRBV6-1 with TRBJ1-2; D gene uncertain. V lost 2 bases, J lost 3 bases, and 10 bases lay in between. From germline, CDR1 is MNHNS and CDR2 SASEGT. CDR3 size: 14 residues. CDR3 bases: TGTGCCAGCAGTGAATACCCGGGAGACTATGGCTACACCTTC. This gives the protein CASSEYPGDYGYTF.

Concerning this clone itself: The same CDR3 arises from other DNA sequences in this sample as well. The rearrangement links TRBV28 to TRBJ1-5; 8 nucleotides agree with TRBD1. Trimming at V came to 5 bases and at J to 5 bases, leaving 5 bases not matched to a gene. The germline V gene encodes CDR1 MDHEN and CDR2 SYDVKM. This CDR3 region has 14 residues. The CDR3 sequence is CASSPGTGYQPQHF. Written as DNA, the CDR3 is TGTGCCAGCAGTCCAGGGACAGGTTATCAGCCCCAGCATTTT.

The CDR3 DNA is TGTGCCAGCTCGGGAGACTTGGCCTCCTACGAGCAGTACTTC. Translation: CASSGDLASYEQYF. This sequence joins TRBV18 and TRBJ2-7, with TRBD2 as a possible D gene (5 bases). Trimming took off 6 bases at V and 0 bases at J, with 12 bases between the two ends. The CDR3 covers 14 residues. From germline, CDR1 is KGHSH and CDR2 LQKENI.

The chain uses TRBV27 and TRBJ2-6; D call uncertain. The CDR3 has 14 residues. V lost 7 bases and J 4 bases, leaving 11 bases between the germline ends. The germline V gene encodes CDR1 MNHEY and CDR2 SMNVEV (reference sequence). The CDR3, as DNA: TGTGCCAGCACCCCCATTCCCGGGGCCAACGTCCTGACTTTC. This encodes CASTPIPGANVLTF.